The count of the clone carrying this T cell receptor (beta chain) is one. Its antigen is unknown. Produced via immunoSEQ multiplex PCR; TCRdb's table is partial and in-frame only. Of about 30,000 clones listed, approximately 84% are singletons. The sample comes from a study of OX40 agonist ivuxolimab in advanced cancers. The CDR3 runs to 13 residues. Germline CDR1 reads SNHLY; CDR2 reads FYNNEI. The J segment lost 3 bases and the V segment lost 7 bases, leaving 2 bases of the junction unmatched. General study points: At 0.1 to 3.0 mg/kg and by week 6, clonal expansion occurred in CD4+ and CD8+ blood T cells.

Source: CD4+ or CD8+ T cells sorted from blood, taken in a trial of the OX40 agonist ivuxolimab. This clonotype was sampled from an adult with an advanced solid tumor such as melanoma, head and neck, liver or kidney cancer. The chain uses TRBV2 and TRBJ2-2; 7 bases align to TRBD2. CDR3 loop: CASKRGDTGELFF. CDR3 nucleotide sequence: TGTGCCAGCAAGCGGGGTGACACCGGGGAGCTGTTTTTT.